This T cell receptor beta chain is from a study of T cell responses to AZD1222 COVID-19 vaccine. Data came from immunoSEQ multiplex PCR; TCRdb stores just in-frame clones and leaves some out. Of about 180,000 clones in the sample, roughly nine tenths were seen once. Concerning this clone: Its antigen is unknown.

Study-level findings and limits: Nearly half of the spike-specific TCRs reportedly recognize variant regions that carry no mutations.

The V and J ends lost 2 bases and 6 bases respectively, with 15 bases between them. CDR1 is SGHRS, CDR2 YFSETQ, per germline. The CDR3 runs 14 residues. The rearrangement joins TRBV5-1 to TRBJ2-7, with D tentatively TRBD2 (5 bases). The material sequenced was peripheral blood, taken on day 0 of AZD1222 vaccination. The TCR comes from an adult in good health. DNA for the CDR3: TGCGCCAGCAGCTTCGGATGGGGTGCGGGCGAGCAGTACTTC. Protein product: CASSFGWGAGEQYF.